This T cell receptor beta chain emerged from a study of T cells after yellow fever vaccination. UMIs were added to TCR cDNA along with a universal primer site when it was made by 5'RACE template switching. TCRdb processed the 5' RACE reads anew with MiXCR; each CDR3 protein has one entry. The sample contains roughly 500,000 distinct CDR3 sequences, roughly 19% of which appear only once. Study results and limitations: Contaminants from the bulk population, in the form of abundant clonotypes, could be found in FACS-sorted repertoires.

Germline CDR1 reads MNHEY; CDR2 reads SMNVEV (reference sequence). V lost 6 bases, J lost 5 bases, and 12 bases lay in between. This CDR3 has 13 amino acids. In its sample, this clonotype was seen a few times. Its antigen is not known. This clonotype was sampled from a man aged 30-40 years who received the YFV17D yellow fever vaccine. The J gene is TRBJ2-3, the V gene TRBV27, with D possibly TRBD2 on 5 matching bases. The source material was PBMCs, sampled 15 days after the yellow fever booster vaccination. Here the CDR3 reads CASRGLARDTQYF. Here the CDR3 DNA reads TGTGCCAGCAGAGGGCTAGCTCGAGATACGCAGTATTTT.